This T cell receptor beta chain was sequenced for a study of cytomegalovirus exposure and HLA in healthy donors. This clone came up a few times. The CDR3 runs to 16 residues. Trimming removed 3 bases from V and 1 base from J, with 12 bases in between. CDR1 is MGHRA, CDR2 YSYEKL, per germline. The PCR contained 60 Vbeta and 13 Jbeta primers. Generated by immunoSEQ multiplex PCR, the TCRdb table keeps only in-frame clones and is missing some. The sample lists a few hundred thousand clones, around 89% occurring once. J is TRBJ2-2 and V is TRBV4-1; TRBD2 is a possible D gene (6 bases). The sequenced sample consisted of PBMCs. The receptor was derived from a woman aged 18 to 35 in good health and CMV-seronegative. The CDR3 region is CASSHRAGLNTGELFF. DNA for the CDR3: TGCGCCAGCAGCCACCGGGCGGGGTTGAACACCGGGGAGCTGTTTTTT.